The 24 T cell receptor beta chains given below trace back to one sample, sequenced in a study of response to subunit inactivated influenza vaccine. TCRdb re-called the RT-PCR reads through MiXCR, storing one row per CDR3 protein. The sample comprises 650,000 to 700,000 distinct CDR3 sequences, 15% to 17% of which are singletons, and about 9.9% rests with the top ten. The source was PBMCs from blood, collected approximately 12 days after vaccination. Receptor source: a man over 45 who received an inactivated influenza vaccine.

The chain combines TRBV19 with TRBJ2-3, with TRBD1 matching over 7 bases. The V gene's germline CDR1 is LNHDA and CDR2 SQIVND (reference sequence). This CDR3 is built from 15 residues. V shed 7 bases and J 6 bases; nucleotides not matched to a gene: 13. CDR3 DNA sequence: TGTGCCAGTAATCGAGGGGACAGCAGTCGGGATACGCAGTATTTT. This translates into CASNRGDSSRDTQYF.

As to this clonotype: This may be a read error: a much more frequent sequence differs by one nucleotide. J is TRBJ2-1 and V is TRBV2; D may correspond to TRBD1 or TRBD2 (5 bases each). The V gene's germline CDR1 is SNHLY and CDR2 FYNNEI. The ends were cut back, 6 bases at V and 8 bases at J, with 23 bases in the middle. The CDR3 is made up of 16 amino acids. In nucleotides, the CDR3 is TGTGCCAGCAGATCCCACCGTACTAGGGGATCCGATGAGCAGTTCTTC. This codes for CASRSHRTRGSDEQFF.

DNA of the CDR3: TGTGCCAGCAGCCAAGGACTTTTAGCGGGCTTCTCCTACAATGAGCAGTTCTTC. Its protein product is CASSQGLLAGFSYNEQFF. This rearrangement joins TRBV11-2 to TRBJ2-1; 7 nucleotides match TRBD2. This CDR3 region has 18 residues. The V gene end was trimmed by 5 bases and the J gene end by 0 bases; junction bases not matched to a gene: 13. Germline CDR1 is SGHAT and CDR2 is FQNNGV.

This clonotype was counted a few times. The rearrangement links TRBV6-5 to TRBJ1-1; D remains ambiguous. V was cut by 6 bases and J by 10 bases, with 15 bases left in between. The CDR3 totals 12 residues. Germline V CDR1 and CDR2: MNHEY, SVGAGI. The CDR3 DNA sequence: TGTGCCAGCAGCCCGGGCGACTGGGGAGCTTTCTTT. The encoded protein is CASSPGDWGAFF.

The J gene is TRBJ2-1, the V gene TRBV6-2 or TRBV6-3; TRBD2 matches 7 bases. The ends lost 4 bases at V and 0 bases at J; junction bases unmatched: 9. The germline V gene encodes CDR1 MNHEY and CDR2 SVGEGT. The CDR3 is 17 amino acids. The CDR3 region has the DNA TGTGCCAGCAGTTCCCAGCGGGGCGGGAGCTCCTACAATGAGCAGTTCTTC. It encodes CASSSQRGGSSYNEQFF.

The chain is built from TRBV7-2 and TRBJ2-2; D possibly corresponds to TRBD1 (6 bases). This CDR3 has 14 residues. The germline V and J ends were trimmed by 5 bases and 1 base, with 8 bases remaining between them. Germline CDR1 reads SGHTA; CDR2 reads FQGNSA. The CDR3 reads CASSMGQNTGELFF. For the CDR3, the DNA is TGTGCCAGCAGCATGGGACAGAACACCGGGGAGCTGTTTTTT.

The chain carries TRBV7-2 and TRBJ1-5; no firm D call. This CDR3 comprises 14 residues. V dropped 2 bases and J dropped 3 bases, with 8 bases sitting between them. Germline V gives CDR1 SGHTA, CDR2 FQGNSA. Here the CDR3 DNA reads TGTGCCAGCAGCTTAAATGTTTACAATCAGCCCCAGCATTTT. The encoded protein is CASSLNVYNQPQHF. The complete variable domain, with remaining parts taken from reference TRBV7-2 and TRBJ1-5, reads GAGVSQSPSNKVTEKGKDVELRCDPISGHTALYWYRQSLGQGLEFLIYFQGNSAPDKSGLPSDRFSAERTGGSVSTLTIQRTQQEDSAVYLCASSLNVYNQPQHFGDGTRLSIL.

This clonotype was seen more than once but under ten times. The chain carries TRBV4-2 and TRBJ2-6; D call uncertain. V was clipped by 4 bases and J by 4 bases, with 17 bases between them. The CDR3 totals 17 residues. The germline V gene encodes CDR1 LGHNA and CDR2 YNFKEQ. CDR3 region: CASSLEARGAGANVLTF. Written as DNA, the CDR3 is TGTGCCAGCAGCCTCGAAGCACGCGGCGCCGGGGCCAACGTCCTGACTTTC.

This clonotype was recorded a few times. This chain links TRBV4-3 with TRBJ2-1, with 14 bases identical to TRBD2. The junction had 10 bases not matched to a gene; V was cut back by 4 bases and J by 8 bases. CDR1 and CDR2 (germline): LGHNA, YSLEER. This CDR3 is 17 amino acids long. As DNA, the CDR3 is TGCGCCAGCAGCCCCCTCGGACTAGCGGGGGGTGTCGATGAGCAGTTCTTC. Its protein is CASSPLGLAGGVDEQFF.

The gene calls are TRBV5-6 and TRBJ2-5, with 7 bases aligning to TRBD2. The CDR3 covers 15 residues. Germline V gene sequence: CDR1 SGHDT, CDR2 YYEEEE. Losses at the gene ends were 4 bases for V and 5 bases for J; bases not matched to a gene: 11. The CDR3 reads CASSIGTTKGETQYF. CDR3 nucleotides: TGTGCCAGCAGCATCGGGACTACAAAGGGCGAGACCCAGTACTTC. The whole variable domain, remainder taken from reference TRBV5-6 and TRBJ2-5, is DAGVTQSPTHLIKTRGQQVTLRCSPKSGHDTVSWYQQALGQGPQFIFQYYEEEERQRGNFPDRFSGHQFPNYSSELNVNALLLGDSALYLCASSIGTTKGETQYFGPGTRLLVL.

This clonotype has just a few counts. V and J are TRBV6-2 or TRBV6-3 and TRBJ2-1, with 10 nucleotides matching TRBD2. CDR1 is MNHEY and CDR2 is SVGEGT in the germline V gene. After removal of 6 bases from V and 9 bases from J, the junction contained 11 bases not matched to a gene. This CDR3 contains 15 residues. The CDR3 here is CASRHGLAAAVEQFF. Here the CDR3 DNA reads TGTGCCAGCAGGCACGGACTAGCGGCGGCGGTTGAGCAGTTCTTC.

This clonotype was counted a few times. This chain joins TRBV12-3 or TRBV12-4 and TRBJ2-1; D remains unclear. The CDR3 loop spans 13 amino acids. Trimming cost V 10 bases and J 5 bases, with 15 bases left between them. The CDR3 loop reads CATRPPGDNEQFF. In nucleotides, the CDR3 is TGTGCCACCCGGCCACCTGGCGACAATGAGCAGTTCTTC.

The gene calls are TRBV7-2 and TRBJ2-7; D is possibly TRBD1 (5 bases). This CDR3 contains 16 residues. V was shortened by 5 bases and J by 0 bases, with 17 bases between the two germline ends. Per germline, CDR1 SGHTA and CDR2 FQGNSA. The CDR3 nucleotides are TGTGCCAGCAGCCCCACCCTACATGGGGCCTCCTACGAGCAGTACTTC. This gives the protein CASSPTLHGASYEQYF.

This clonotype was recorded at least ten times. The genes are TRBV12-3 or TRBV12-4 and TRBJ2-1; 13 bases fit TRBD2. With 3 bases clipped from V and 3 bases from J, the junction kept 8 bases outside the gene matches. The CDR3 is 18 amino acids. The CDR3 nucleotides read TGTGCCAGCAGTTTCTCACGGACTAGCGGGAGACACTACAATGAGCAGTTCTTC. The encoded protein is CASSFSRTSGRHYNEQFF.

This clonotype occurred a few times. V is TRBV12-3 or TRBV12-4 and J is TRBJ1-2; D is unclear. The CDR3 covers 13 residues. V dropped 3 bases and J dropped 8 bases, with 13 bases sitting between them. CDR3 nucleotides: TGTGCCAGCAGTTTCCAGAGCACCTACGGCTACACCTTC. This codes for CASSFQSTYGYTF.

This clonotype appeared a few times. The gene calls are TRBV15 and TRBJ1-2, with D unresolved. The CDR3 totals 16 residues. Germline CDR1 reads LNHNV; CDR2 reads YYDKDF (reference sequence). The V end lost 0 bases, the J end lost 7 bases, and 18 bases lay between the germline ends. CDR3 nucleotides: TGTGCCACCAGCAGAGATCGACGGGTCGAACGGTCTGGCTACACCTTC. Encoded protein: CATSRDRRVERSGYTF.

This chain's CDR3 is CASTRGGSISTGELFF. CDR3 nucleotide sequence: TGTGCCAGCACCCGGGGGGGATCAATATCGACCGGGGAGCTGTTTTTT. The rearrangement joins TRBV12-3 or TRBV12-4 to TRBJ2-2, with 8 bases lining up with TRBD2. The CDR3 extends over 16 amino acids. The J segment lost 5 bases and the V segment lost 7 bases, leaving 12 bases of the junction unmatched.

The table lists this clonotype with a few counts. This rearrangement joins TRBV20-1 to TRBJ2-1; tentatively, D is TRBD1 or TRBD2 (5 bases each). Germline CDR1 and CDR2: DFQATT and SNEGSKA (reference sequence). CDR3 length: 16 residues. V lost 3 bases to trimming and J lost 2 bases, with 17 bases between them. CDR3 sequence reads: CSASPPPADTYNEQFF. CDR3 DNA: TGCAGTGCTAGCCCCCCCCCAGCGGACACCTACAATGAGCAGTTCTTC.

This clonotype has a handful of counts. The V call is TRBV3-1, the J call TRBJ2-2, with 7 bases fitting TRBD1. The CDR3 contains 14 residues. Losses at the gene ends were 6 bases for V and 6 bases for J; bases not matched to a gene: 7. The germline V gene encodes CDR1 LGHDT and CDR2 YNNKEL (reference sequence). The CDR3, as DNA: TGTGCCAGCAGAAAGACAGGGTTCGCCGGGGAGCTGTTTTTT. Translated, it gives CASRKTGFAGELFF.

This clonotype has at least ten counts. The chain links TRBV5-1 to TRBJ1-1; 7 bases map to TRBD1. Trimming cost V 4 bases and J 5 bases; bases outside gene matches: 8. In germline, CDR1 is SGHRS, CDR2 YFSETQ. The CDR3 runs to 14 residues. The CDR3 sequence is CASSTTGVGTEAFF. Here the CDR3 DNA reads TGCGCCAGCAGCACAACAGGGGTCGGGACTGAAGCTTTCTTT.

In this sample, this clonotype turned up a few times. The chain recombines TRBV6-2 or TRBV6-3 with TRBJ1-4; perhaps TRBD1 as D (5 bases). This CDR3 has 20 amino acids. The V gene lost 0 bases and the J gene lost 1 base, with 21 bases spanning the gap. Looked up from germline, CDR1 is MNHEY and CDR2 is SVGEGT. CDR3 in DNA: TGTGCCAGCAGTTACTCGGTGGCTGGGCAGGGAAGAGGAACTAATGAAAAACTGTTTTTT. Its translation: CASSYSVAGQGRGTNEKLFF.

The J gene is TRBJ2-7, the V gene TRBV7-2, with 7 nucleotides matching TRBD1. Per the germline V gene, CDR1 is SGHTA and CDR2 is FQGNSA. V trimming: 2 bases; J trimming: 2 bases; junction bases outside the gene matches: 9. CDR3 length: 16 residues. CDR3 region: CASSLSTGTAAYEQYF. CDR3 nucleotide sequence: TGTGCCAGCAGCTTATCTACCGGGACAGCAGCCTACGAGCAGTACTTC.

This clonotype occurred a few times. This chain joins TRBV6-1 and TRBJ2-3, with 9 bases that match TRBD1. The CDR3 spans 17 residues. Trimming removed 2 bases from V and 5 bases from J; junction bases left unmatched: 11. Germline V gives CDR1 MNHNS, CDR2 SASEGT. The CDR3 spells CASSEKPGQGIKDTQYF. The CDR3 DNA is TGTGCCAGCAGTGAAAAACCGGGACAGGGTATCAAAGATACGCAGTATTTT.

In this sample, this clonotype turned up a few times. This chain joins TRBV10-3 and TRBJ2-1; TRBD2 agrees at 7 bases. After removal of 10 bases from V and 5 bases from J, the junction contained 8 bases not matched to a gene. The CDR3 consists of 13 residues. Per the germline V gene, CDR1 is ENHRY and CDR2 is SYGVKD. DNA of the CDR3: TGTGCCACCGTATGGGAGGGCCACAATGAGCAGTTCTTC. The encoded protein is CATVWEGHNEQFF.